Each of the 11 T cell receptor beta chains below was sequenced from the same sample in a study of cytomegalovirus exposure and HLA in healthy donors. Amplification used 60 Vbeta primers and 13 Jbeta primers. The assay was immunoSEQ multiplex PCR, and TCRdb's table has in-frame clones only and misses some. The sample has about 130,000 clones, approximately 73% seen once; the top ten hold less than 5%. Sequencing was done on a sample of PBMCs. These receptors were collected from a man aged 55 to 70 in good health and CMV-seropositive.

V and J are TRBV21-1 and TRBJ2-1; the table's D gene call, TRBD2, was not cross checked with the DNA. TRBV21-1 is shown as a pseudogene. The CDR3 is 14 amino acids. The CDR3 region has the DNA TGTGCCAGCCCCGGGGTCTCCTCCTACAATGAGCAGTTCTTC. Translation gives CASPGVSSYNEQFF.

A word on this clone: This specimen includes other DNA sequences encoding the same CDR3. The J gene is TRBJ1-1, the V gene TRBV5-1, with 11 bases lining up with TRBD1. Unmatched junction bases numbered 3, after V lost 3 bases and J lost 5 bases. Germline lookup yields CDR1 SGHRS and CDR2 YFSETQ. This CDR3 spans 14 amino acids. The chain's CDR3 is CASSWGQGGTEAFF. The CDR3 DNA sequence: TGCGCCAGCAGCTGGGGACAGGGGGGAACTGAAGCTTTCTTT.

Only a few counts were recorded for this clone. J is TRBJ1-1 and V is TRBV5-4, with D unresolved. The CDR3 covers 14 residues. The germline V and J ends were trimmed by 4 bases and 0 bases, with 10 bases remaining between them. CDR1 and CDR2 (germline): SGHNT, YYREEE (reference sequence). DNA for the CDR3: TGTGCCAGCAGCCCGGGGTCTATGAACACTGAAGCTTTCTTT. Its protein is CASSPGSMNTEAFF.

This chain joins TRBV2 and TRBJ2-2; 7 bases match TRBD1. Trimming cost V 7 bases and J 0 bases; bases outside gene matches: 5. The CDR3 totals 15 residues. Looked up from germline, CDR1 is SNHLY and CDR2 is FYNNEI. CDR3 sequence (DNA): TGTGCCAGCACCTCTCAGGGGGCGAACACCGGGGAGCTGTTTTTT. It specifies CASTSQGANTGELFF.

The gene calls are TRBV7-9 and TRBJ2-7, with a tentative D call TRBD1 (5 bases). V was pared by 3 bases and J by 6 bases, with 12 bases between. There are 13 residues in the CDR3. From germline, CDR1 is SEHNR and CDR2 FQNEAQ (reference sequence). CDR3 in amino acids: CASSLQGFSEQYF. In nucleotides, the CDR3 is TGTGCCAGCAGCTTGCAGGGCTTTTCCGAGCAGTACTTC. Supplemented by reference TRBV7-9 and TRBJ2-7, the full variable domain reads DTGVSQNPRHKITKRGQNVTFRCDPISEHNRLYWYRQTLGQGPEFLTYFQNEAQLEKSRLLSDRFSAERPKGSFSTLEIQRTEQGDSAMYLCASSLQGFSEQYFGPGTRLTVT.

This chain connects TRBV9 to TRBJ2-5, with a possible D match to TRBD2 (7 bases). The CDR3 loop spans 14 amino acids. Germline CDR1 reads SGDLS; CDR2 reads YYNGEE. V gave up 2 bases and J gave up 5 bases, with 13 bases separating them. CDR3 loop: CASSVGGRGETQYF. CDR3 DNA sequence: TGTGCCAGCAGCGTCGGGGGGCGCGGGGAGACCCAGTACTTC.

CDR3 nucleotides: TGTGCCAGCAGTGTCTCAGGGGGGTCTCAAGAGACCCAGTACTTC. This gives the protein CASSVSGGSQETQYF. The gene calls are TRBV6-1 and TRBJ2-5, with D perhaps TRBD1 (7 bases). Trimming removed 4 bases from V and 2 bases from J, with 14 bases in between. Germline V gene sequence: CDR1 MNHNS, CDR2 SASEGT. The CDR3 is 15 residues long.

This clone was detected a few times. V and J are TRBV7-9 and TRBJ1-1; tentative D call: TRBD1 (6 bases). V lost 5 bases and J 1 base, leaving 8 bases between the germline ends. CDR3 size: 13 residues. Germline V gene sequence: CDR1 SEHNR, CDR2 FQNEAQ (reference sequence). The DNA for the CDR3 is TGTGCCAGCAGCCCCAGGGGGAACACTGAAGCTTTCTTT. The encoded protein is CASSPRGNTEAFF.

Regarding this clone: One junction end disagrees with the germline gene, perhaps due to a read error. The chain uses TRBV7-9 and TRBJ1-4; D gene ambiguous. Per the germline V gene, CDR1 is SEHNR and CDR2 is FQNEAQ (reference sequence). This CDR3 region has 14 residues. The DNA of the CDR3 is TGTTCCAGCAGCCGAAATAAAGGCGGAGAAAAACTGTTTTTT. It translates to CSSSRNKGGEKLFF.

CDR3 sequence (DNA): TGTGCCAGCACTTTAGCGGGGGCCCCCTACGAGCAGTACTTC. Translation gives CASTLAGAPYEQYF. The chain couples TRBV21-1 to TRBJ2-7; TRBD2, the table's D call, was not compared with the DNA. TRBV21-1 is flagged as a pseudogene. The CDR3 runs 14 residues.

The chain carries TRBV6-5 and TRBJ2-1, with 10 positions matching TRBD2. The CDR3 has 15 residues. Trimming removed 5 bases from V and 4 bases from J; junction bases left unmatched: 5. Germline-derived CDR1 and CDR2 are MNHEY and SVGAGI. The CDR3 reads CASSAETSGYNEQFF. The CDR3 DNA follows: TGTGCCAGCAGTGCTGAGACTAGCGGGTACAATGAGCAGTTCTTC.